This TCR beta chain was sequenced in a study of T cell repertoires in cytomegalovirus infection. At the level of the study: Both a matching HLA type and CMV infection were indicated by public TCR beta signatures.

Findings and limits, study-wide: Summed frequency of shared TCR beta families picked out CMV carriers who also had the relevant HLA. The ex vivo response showed dominance by HLA-C-restricted CMV-specific TCR beta clonotypes.

TCRdb re-called the reads through MiXCR, storing one row per CDR3 protein. The profile shows 490,000 or so distinct CDR3 sequences, 11% of them singletons. This CDR3 is 13 amino acids long. The junction had 7 bases not matched to a gene; V was cut back by 8 bases and J by 4 bases. Looked up from germline, CDR1 is SNHLY and CDR2 is FYNNEI. This clonotype was recorded many times. The antigen remains unidentified. The J gene is TRBJ1-2, the V gene TRBV2; TRBD1 aligns across 7 bases. The sequencing sample was made of PBMCs. The receptor was derived from a human donor in good health (CMV status not recorded). Some clones in this sample may be carry-over from other donors' samples. CDR3 region: CASPEDRTYGYTF. Here the CDR3 DNA reads TGTGCCAGCCCCGAGGACAGGACCTATGGCTACACCTTC.